This T cell receptor beta chain was sequenced for a study of T-cell reconstitution after alpha-beta-depleted transplantation in children. General observations from the study: About two months after transplant, alpha-beta T cells reportedly came from several hundred expanded graft clones.

TCRbeta library construction was performed incorporating unique molecular identifiers. In TCRdb, the PCR reads were re-called with MiXCR into one record per CDR3 protein. The sample lists 200,000 to 250,000 distinct CDR3 sequences, 20% to 30% occurring once. The V gene's germline CDR1 is SGHVS and CDR2 FNYEAQ. The CDR3 contains 11 residues. V was clipped by 5 bases and J by 10 bases, with 9 bases between them. This clonotype was seen more than once but under ten times. Its antigen is currently unknown. This material consisted of PBMCs, mostly from graft donor cells, taken 360 days after TCRalphabeta/CD19-depleted stem cell transplant. This receptor was identified in a female patient aged 2-9 years who had a stem cell transplant for congenital amegakaryocytic thrombocytopenia, so the T cells may come from the graft donor. The chain links TRBV7-6 to TRBJ2-1; D is unresolved. CDR3 sequence: CASSLTTEQFF. The CDR3 DNA follows: TGTGCCAGCAGCCTCACTACCGAGCAGTTCTTC.